Presented here are 23 T cell receptor beta chains from one specimen sequenced in a study of T cell changes during pregnancy in multiple sclerosis. TCRdb's table, derived via immunoSEQ multiplex PCR, lists solely in-frame clones and lacks some. Of some 40,000 clones in the sample, around 94% were seen once. This material consisted of peripheral blood, taken in the third trimester of pregnancy. Receptors were obtained from a female donor with multiple sclerosis, enrolled in a pregnancy study.

The CDR3 region has the DNA TGTGCCAGCAGCTTCGACTTCGGATCCTACGAGCAGTACTTC. It specifies CASSFDFGSYEQYF. The rearrangement links TRBV5-5 to TRBJ2-7; D is unresolved. The CDR3 contains 14 residues. The germline CDR1 and CDR2 sequences are SGHKS and YYEKEE (reference sequence). Trimming removed 2 bases at V and 1 base at J, with 10 bases between.

The rearrangement uses TRBV15 and TRBJ2-5; 10 bases are shared with TRBD2. The CDR3 is made up of 17 amino acids. V shed 0 bases, J shed 0 bases, and the junction held 4 bases outside the gene matches. Germline CDR1 LNHNV, CDR2 YYDKDF (reference sequence). In DNA form, the CDR3 reads TGTGCCACCAGCAGAGATCTTAGCGGGGGGTACCAAGAGACCCAGTACTTC. It codes for CATSRDLSGGYQETQYF.

This chain uses TRBV9 with TRBJ1-3; 10 bases fit TRBD1. Germline V gene data show CDR1 as SGDLS and CDR2 as YYNGEE. The CDR3 loop spans 15 amino acids. V lost 4 bases, J lost 2 bases, and 3 bases stayed unmatched. The CDR3 DNA is TGTGCCAGCAGCCTCGGGACAGGGGCTGGAAACACCATATATTTT. Protein: CASSLGTGAGNTIYF.

The chain combines TRBV28 with TRBJ1-1; no firm D call. CDR3 length equals 16 residues. Trimming pared 4 bases from V and 0 bases from J, leaving 15 bases between. Germline CDR1 and CDR2: MDHEN and SYDVKM. The CDR3 reads CASSWELRAMNTEAFF. In DNA form, the CDR3 reads TGTGCCAGCAGTTGGGAATTGCGGGCAATGAACACTGAAGCTTTCTTT.

This sequence joins TRBV7-6 and TRBJ1-4, with D unresolved. There are 11 residues in the CDR3. V was cut by 8 bases and J by 7 bases, with 8 bases left in between. Per the germline V gene, CDR1 is SGHVS and CDR2 is FNYEAQ. The CDR3 DNA follows: TGTGCCAGCGGTCTAGGTGAAAAACTGTTTTTT. This codes for CASGLGEKLFF.

This sequence joins TRBV6-6 and TRBJ1-5; 7 nucleotides line up with TRBD1. The CDR3 consists of 13 residues. The J segment lost 7 bases and the V segment lost 7 bases, leaving 7 bases of the junction unmatched. Germline V lookup: CDR1 MNHNY, CDR2 SVGAGI (reference sequence). The CDR3 loop reads CASNLQGNQPQHF. Here the CDR3 DNA reads TGTGCCAGCAATTTACAGGGGAACCAGCCCCAGCATTTT.

CDR3 bases: TGCAGCGTTGAAGATCTTAGTCTGAACACTGAAGCTTTCTTT. This encodes CSVEDLSLNTEAFF. This rearrangement joins TRBV29-1 to TRBJ1-1; D unclear. V shed 0 bases and J shed 0 bases, with 8 bases lying between them. The length of the CDR3 is 14 residues. Germline CDR1 reads SQVTM; CDR2 reads ANQGSEA.

The rearrangement joins TRBV7-3 to TRBJ2-2, with TRBD1 matching over 9 bases. Germline CDR1 is SGHTA and CDR2 is FQGTGA. V lost 5 bases to trimming and J lost 6 bases; unmatched junction nucleotides: 10. The CDR3 consists of 16 residues. CDR3 protein: CASSLAGQGRSGELFF. CDR3 DNA: TGTGCCAGCAGCCTCGCCGGACAGGGGAGGTCCGGGGAGCTGTTTTTT. Combining the CDR3 with reference TRBV7-3 and TRBJ2-2 gives the whole variable domain GAGVSQTPSNKVTEKGKYVELRCDPISGHTALYWYRQSLGQGPEFLIYFQGTGAADDSGLPNDRFFAVRPEGSVSTLKIQRTERGDSAVYLCASSLAGQGRSGELFFGEGSRLTVL.

This rearrangement joins TRBV30 to TRBJ2-5, with TRBD1 matching over 7 bases. The CDR3 loop spans 13 amino acids. Germline V lookup: CDR1 GTSNPN, CDR2 SVGIG (reference sequence). V lost 3 bases and J lost 5; bases outside the gene matches: 6. In DNA, the CDR3 is TGTGCCTGGAGGGAACAGGGGCAGGAGACCCAGTACTTC. This sequence encodes CAWREQGQETQYF.

This clone came up once. This CDR3 is CASGLVGAAGSQGNTIYF. DNA of the CDR3: TGTGCTAGTGGTTTGGTTGGAGCGGCGGGCAGCCAAGGAAACACCATATATTTT. V usage is TRBV12-5 and J usage is TRBJ1-3; no clear D gene. Trimming removed 0 bases from V and 4 bases from J, with 19 bases in between. Germline CDR1 is LGHNT and CDR2 is FRNRAP. This CDR3 region has 18 residues. The full variable domain, completed using reference TRBV12-5 and TRBJ1-3, is DARVTQTPRHKVTEMGQEVTMRCQPILGHNTVFWYRQTMMQGLELLAYFRNRAPLDDSGMPKDRFSAEMPDATLATLKIQPSEPRDSAVYFCASGLVGAAGSQGNTIYFGEGSWLTVV.

The chain joins TRBV6-5 to TRBJ1-5; possibly TRBD1 for D (6 bases). V gave up 6 bases and J gave up 5 bases, with 17 bases separating them. Germline V gene sequence: CDR1 MNHEY, CDR2 SVGAGI. The CDR3 consists of 15 residues. The CDR3 DNA reads as TGTGCCAGCAGGCGACAGGCGACACCTTATCAGCCCCAGCATTTT. Protein: CASRRQATPYQPQHF.

This clone showed up just a few times. V is TRBV5-5 and J is TRBJ1-3; D remains unclear. Trimming took 5 bases from V and 0 from J, leaving 9 bases between them. Germline-derived CDR1 and CDR2 are SGHKS and YYEKEE (reference sequence). There are 14 residues in the CDR3. The CDR3 bases are TGTGCCAGCAGTCAAGACACCTCTGGAAACACCATATATTTT. Translated, it gives CASSQDTSGNTIYF.

This clone was seen a single time. The rearrangement links TRBV5-1 to TRBJ2-7; TRBD1 aligns across 8 bases. The CDR3 totals 14 residues. The germline V gene has CDR1 SGHRS and CDR2 YFSETQ. V lost 4 bases, J lost 0 bases, and 3 bases stayed unmatched. The CDR3 coding sequence is TGCGCCAGCAGCCCGGGACAGGACTCCTACGAGCAGTACTTC. Amino acid sequence: CASSPGQDSYEQYF.

This chain links TRBV10-3 with TRBJ2-2; the D is unclear. CDR3 length equals 15 residues. Germline assignment: CDR1 ENHRY and CDR2 SYGVKD. Trimming shortened V by 3 bases and J by 0 bases, and 8 bases separated the two germline ends. CDR3 region: CAISEKRANTGELFF. The DNA for the CDR3 is TGTGCCATCAGTGAAAAGCGAGCGAACACCGGGGAGCTGTTTTTT.

This clone was counted a single time. The gene calls are TRBV19 and TRBJ2-7, with 7 bases identical to TRBD1. Looked up from germline, CDR1 is LNHDA and CDR2 is SQIVND (reference sequence). The CDR3 covers 15 residues. J gave up 5 bases and V 4 bases, and 11 bases lay outside the gene matches. The CDR3 is CASSTNDRAFDEQYF. The CDR3 DNA follows: TGTGCCAGTAGTACAAACGACAGGGCTTTCGACGAGCAGTACTTC.

This CDR3 reads CASSPREGPYGYTF. CDR3 sequence (DNA): TGTGCCAGCAGTCCCAGGGAGGGTCCCTATGGCTACACCTTC. The chain uses TRBV6-4 and TRBJ1-2, with a tentative D call TRBD1 (5 bases). V was shortened by 5 bases and J by 4 bases, with 14 bases between the two germline ends. The CDR3 has 14 residues. Germline V gene sequence: CDR1 MRHNA, CDR2 SNTAGT.

The chain links TRBV7-2 to TRBJ1-1, with TRBD1 identical over 8 bases. Germline V gene sequence: CDR1 SGHTA, CDR2 FQGNSA. V lost 2 bases and J lost 11; bases outside the gene matches: 10. The CDR3 is 14 residues long. CDR3 nucleotides: TGTGCCAGCAGCTTACGCTCAGGGGGCGCGGAGGCTTTCTTT. The encoded protein is CASSLRSGGAEAFF.

The chain links TRBV5-1 to TRBJ1-1, with 10 nucleotides matching TRBD1. The CDR3 consists of 16 residues. The V gene end was trimmed by 5 bases and the J gene end by 2 bases; junction bases not matched to a gene: 9. CDR1 is SGHRS, CDR2 YFSETQ, per germline. The CDR3 sequence is CASSSIRTGGNTEAFF. The CDR3 DNA sequence: TGCGCCAGCAGTTCCATCCGGACAGGGGGTAACACTGAAGCTTTCTTT.

This clone has a single count. This chain uses TRBV28 with TRBJ1-1; TRBD1 agrees at 7 bases. CDR3 length equals 14 residues. The germline V gene has CDR1 MDHEN and CDR2 SYDVKM. The V and J ends lost 1 base and 4 bases, in that order; junction bases with no gene match: 3. This CDR3 is CASSLSGGSTEAFF. In nucleotides, the CDR3 is TGTGCCAGCAGTTTATCAGGGGGGTCCACTGAAGCTTTCTTT.

The CDR3 DNA sequence: TGCAGCGTGCAGACAGCCATGAACACTGAAGCTTTCTTT. Its translation: CSVQTAMNTEAFF. J is TRBJ1-1 and V is TRBV29-1; possible D gene TRBD1, 5 bases. From germline, CDR1 is SQVTM and CDR2 ANQGSEA. The V and J ends lost 6 bases and 0 bases respectively, with 11 bases between them. This CDR3 spans 13 amino acids.

The V and J genes are TRBV30 and TRBJ2-5; 11 bases agree with TRBD2. Per germline, CDR1 GTSNPN and CDR2 SVGIG (reference sequence). Losses at the gene ends were 1 base for V and 5 bases for J; bases not matched to a gene: 3. The CDR3 loop spans 14 amino acids. CDR3 bases: TGTGCCTGGAGTGGTCTAGCGGGAGGTGAGACCCAGTACTTC. Amino acids: CAWSGLAGGETQYF. Full variable domain (missing parts from reference TRBV30 and TRBJ2-5): SQTIHQWPATLVQPVGSPLSLECTVEGTSNPNLYWYRQAAGRGLQLLFYSVGIGQISSEVPQNLSASRPQDRQFILSSKKLLLSDSGFYLCAWSGLAGGETQYFGPGTRLLVL.

The V gene is TRBV19, the J gene TRBJ1-4; a weak D match, TRBD1 (5 bases). CDR1 LNHDA and CDR2 SQIVND come from the germline V gene (reference sequence). CDR3 size: 14 residues. V dropped 10 bases and J dropped 0 bases, with 12 bases sitting between them. The CDR3 sequence: CAIGEGATNEKLFF. CDR3 sequence (DNA): TGTGCCATAGGGGAAGGAGCAACTAATGAAAAACTGTTTTTT.

The J gene is TRBJ2-7, the V gene TRBV7-8, with 8 bases lining up with TRBD2. V lost 3 bases and J lost 4; bases outside the gene matches: 8. The CDR3 is 15 residues long. Germline loops: CDR1 SGHVS, CDR2 FQNEAQ. CDR3 DNA sequence: TGTGCCAGCAGCTTCCCGGAGCGGGAGTGGTACGAGCAGTACTTC. Translated, it gives CASSFPEREWYEQYF.